This note documents a single T cell receptor beta chain sequence. As yet, its antigen is unknown. TCRdb keeps only in-frame clones here, not all; method: immunoSEQ multiplex PCR. The data show roughly 5,000 clones, 69% seen once. The data derive from a study of coeliac disease. Study-wide context: Without high-resolution HLA typing, biased TRBV7-2 usage was queried.

Study-level points and caveats: Only 1 of 6 controls, but 9 of 18 coeliac samples, showed published gliadin-specific TRB sequences. Intraepithelial and lamina propria fractions were not highly pure, so cross-contamination was possible. In active celiac disease, intraepithelial and lamina propria TRB and TRG repertoires were less clonal than controls.

Germline CDR1 is SGHRS and CDR2 is YFSETQ. V trimming: 2 bases; J trimming: 6 bases; junction bases outside the gene matches: 7. The CDR3 has 15 residues. This sequence originates from a woman in her forties. Sequenced input: lymphocytes from the gut lamina propria. This chain joins TRBV5-1 and TRBJ2-1, with 8 nucleotides matching TRBD2. CDR3: CASSFPSGWINEQFF. CDR3 nucleotide sequence: TGCGCCAGCAGCTTCCCTAGCGGGTGGATCAATGAGCAGTTCTTC.